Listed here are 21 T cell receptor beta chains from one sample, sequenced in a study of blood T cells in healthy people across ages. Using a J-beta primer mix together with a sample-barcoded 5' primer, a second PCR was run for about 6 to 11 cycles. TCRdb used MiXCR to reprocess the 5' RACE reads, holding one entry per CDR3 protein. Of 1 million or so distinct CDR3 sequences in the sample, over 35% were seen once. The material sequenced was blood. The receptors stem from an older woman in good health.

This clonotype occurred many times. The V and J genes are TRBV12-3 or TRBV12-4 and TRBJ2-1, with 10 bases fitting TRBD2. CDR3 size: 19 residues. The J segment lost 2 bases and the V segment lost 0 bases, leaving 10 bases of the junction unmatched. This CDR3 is CASSLALRGLAGAYNEQFF. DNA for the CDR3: TGTGCCAGCAGTTTAGCGCTTCGGGGGCTAGCGGGGGCCTACAATGAGCAGTTCTTC.

The CDR3 is CASSLDPFNEQFF. The CDR3 bases are TGTGCCAGCAGCCTAGACCCCTTTAATGAGCAGTTCTTC. The V gene is TRBV7-9, the J gene TRBJ2-1; the D is unclear. This CDR3 comprises 13 residues. Trimming stripped 5 bases from V and 7 bases from J, with 12 bases between. Germline loops: CDR1 SEHNR, CDR2 FQNEAQ (reference sequence).

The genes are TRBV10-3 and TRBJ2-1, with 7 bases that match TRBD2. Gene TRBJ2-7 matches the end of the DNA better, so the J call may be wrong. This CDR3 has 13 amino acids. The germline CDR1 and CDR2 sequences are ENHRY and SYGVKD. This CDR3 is CAINGLGYNEQYF. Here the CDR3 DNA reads TGTGCCATCAACGGACTAGGGTACAATGAGCAGTACTTC.

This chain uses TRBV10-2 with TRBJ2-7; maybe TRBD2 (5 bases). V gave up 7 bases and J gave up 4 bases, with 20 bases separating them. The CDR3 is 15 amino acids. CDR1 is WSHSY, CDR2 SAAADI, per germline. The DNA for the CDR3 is TGCGCCAGCACCCCTCCTAAGCGGAAAATATACGAGCAGTACTTC. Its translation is CASTPPKRKIYEQYF.

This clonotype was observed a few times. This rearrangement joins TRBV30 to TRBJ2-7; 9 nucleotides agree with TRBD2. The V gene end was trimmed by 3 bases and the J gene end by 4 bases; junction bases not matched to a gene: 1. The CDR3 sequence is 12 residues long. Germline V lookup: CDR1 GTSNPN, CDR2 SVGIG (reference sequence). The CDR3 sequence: CAWRTSGYEQYF. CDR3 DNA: TGTGCCTGGAGGACTAGCGGTTACGAGCAGTACTTC.

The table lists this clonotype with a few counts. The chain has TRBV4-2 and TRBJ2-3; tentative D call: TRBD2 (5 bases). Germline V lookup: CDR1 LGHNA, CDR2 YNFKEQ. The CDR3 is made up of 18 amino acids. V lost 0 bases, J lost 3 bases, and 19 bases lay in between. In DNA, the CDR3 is TGTGCCAGCAGCCAAGATGCGAATCAGCGGAGAGGGACAGATACGCAGTATTTT. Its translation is CASSQDANQRRGTDTQYF.

In nucleotides, the CDR3 is TGTGCCAGCAGTTTATCACTAGGGGCCTACTACGAGCAGTACTTC. Encoded protein: CASSLSLGAYYEQYF. The chain employs TRBV27 and TRBJ2-7, with D tentatively TRBD1 or TRBD2 (5 bases each). The CDR3 runs 15 residues. V lost 0 bases, J lost 3 bases, and 12 bases lay in between. CDR1 and CDR2 from the germline V gene are MNHEY and SMNVEV (reference sequence).

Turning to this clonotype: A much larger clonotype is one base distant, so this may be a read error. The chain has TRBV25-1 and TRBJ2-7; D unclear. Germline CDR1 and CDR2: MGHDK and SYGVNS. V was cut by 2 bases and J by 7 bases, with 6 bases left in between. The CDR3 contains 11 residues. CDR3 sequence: CASSEGIEQYF. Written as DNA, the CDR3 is TGTGCCAGCAGTGAAGGGATTGAGCAGTACTTC.

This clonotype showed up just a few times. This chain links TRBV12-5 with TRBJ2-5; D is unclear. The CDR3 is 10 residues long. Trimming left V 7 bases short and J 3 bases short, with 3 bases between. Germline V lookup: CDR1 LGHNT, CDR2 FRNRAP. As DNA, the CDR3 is TGTGCTAGTGCCGAAGAGACCCAGTACTTC. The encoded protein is CASAEETQYF.

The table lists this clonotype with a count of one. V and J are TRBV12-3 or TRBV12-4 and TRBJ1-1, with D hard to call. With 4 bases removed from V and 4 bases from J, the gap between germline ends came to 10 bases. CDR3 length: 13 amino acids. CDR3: CASSSYGSTEAFF. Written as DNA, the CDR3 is TGTGCCAGCAGTTCTTACGGGTCCACTGAAGCTTTCTTT.

The CDR3 sequence is CASSVVNSGTYNEQYF. CDR3 nucleotides: TGTGCCAGCAGCGTAGTCAATAGCGGGACTTACAATGAGCAGTACTTC. This sequence joins TRBV9 and TRBJ2-7; 8 bases align to TRBD2. The CDR3 is made up of 16 amino acids. Trimming took 0 bases from V and 7 from J; bases not matched to a gene: 12. From germline, CDR1 is SGDLS and CDR2 YYNGEE.

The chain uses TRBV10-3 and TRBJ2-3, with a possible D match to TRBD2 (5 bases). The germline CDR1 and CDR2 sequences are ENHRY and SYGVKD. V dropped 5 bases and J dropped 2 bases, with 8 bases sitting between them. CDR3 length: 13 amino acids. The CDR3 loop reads CAISSRDTDTQYF. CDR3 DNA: TGTGCCATCAGTAGCCGGGACACAGATACGCAGTATTTT.

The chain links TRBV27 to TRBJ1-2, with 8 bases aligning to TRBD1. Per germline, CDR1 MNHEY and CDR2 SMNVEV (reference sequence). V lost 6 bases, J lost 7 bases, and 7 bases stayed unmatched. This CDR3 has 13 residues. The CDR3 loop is CASSPDRASGYTF. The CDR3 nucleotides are TGTGCCAGCAGCCCGGACAGGGCCAGTGGCTACACCTTC.

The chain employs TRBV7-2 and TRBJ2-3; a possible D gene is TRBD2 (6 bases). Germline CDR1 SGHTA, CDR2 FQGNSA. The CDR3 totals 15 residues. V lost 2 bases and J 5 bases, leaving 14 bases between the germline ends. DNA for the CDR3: TGTGCCAGCAGCTTAATGGCGGGACCCGGAGATACGCAGTATTTT. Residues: CASSLMAGPGDTQYF.

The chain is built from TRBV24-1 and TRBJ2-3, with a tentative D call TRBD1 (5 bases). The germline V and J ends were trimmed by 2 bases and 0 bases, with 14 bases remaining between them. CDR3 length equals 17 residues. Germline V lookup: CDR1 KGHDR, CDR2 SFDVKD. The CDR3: CATSDSISGFSTDTQYF. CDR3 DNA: TGTGCCACCAGTGATTCGATTTCAGGGTTTAGCACAGATACGCAGTATTTT.

The CDR3 loop reads CASSRQGSTNEKLFF. The CDR3 DNA reads TGTGCCAGCAGCCGACAGGGATCAACTAATGAAAAACTGTTTTTT. V and J are TRBV7-9 and TRBJ1-4, with 7 bases identical to TRBD1. The CDR3 is made up of 15 amino acids. V was clipped by 5 bases and J by 0 bases; unmatched bases: 3. CDR1 and CDR2 (germline): SEHNR, FQNEAQ (reference sequence).

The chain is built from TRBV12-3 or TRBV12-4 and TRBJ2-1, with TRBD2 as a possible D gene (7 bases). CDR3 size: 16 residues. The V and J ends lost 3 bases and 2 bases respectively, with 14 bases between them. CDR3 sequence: CASSLGRGTTYNEQFF. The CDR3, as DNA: TGTGCCAGCAGTTTGGGGAGGGGGACTACCTACAATGAGCAGTTCTTC.

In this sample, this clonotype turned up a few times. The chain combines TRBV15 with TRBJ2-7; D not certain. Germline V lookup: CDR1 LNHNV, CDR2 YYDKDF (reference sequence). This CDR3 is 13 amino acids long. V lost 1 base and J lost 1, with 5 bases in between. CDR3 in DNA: TGTGCCACCAGCAGAGGCCGGTCCTACGAGCAGTACTTC. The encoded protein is CATSRGRSYEQYF.

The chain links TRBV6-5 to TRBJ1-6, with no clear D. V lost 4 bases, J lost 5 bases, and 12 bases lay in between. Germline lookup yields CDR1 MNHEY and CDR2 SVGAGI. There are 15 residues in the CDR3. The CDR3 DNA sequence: TGTGCCAGCAGTTCTACACTGACCCATAATTCACCCCTCCACTTT. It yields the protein CASSSTLTHNSPLHF.

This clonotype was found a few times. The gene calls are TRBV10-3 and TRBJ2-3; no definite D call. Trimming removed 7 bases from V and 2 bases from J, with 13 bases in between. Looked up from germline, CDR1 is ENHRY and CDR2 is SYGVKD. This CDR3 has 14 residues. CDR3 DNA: TGTGCCATCAAGCCGGAGCTCCTCACAGATACGCAGTATTTT. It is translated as CAIKPELLTDTQYF.

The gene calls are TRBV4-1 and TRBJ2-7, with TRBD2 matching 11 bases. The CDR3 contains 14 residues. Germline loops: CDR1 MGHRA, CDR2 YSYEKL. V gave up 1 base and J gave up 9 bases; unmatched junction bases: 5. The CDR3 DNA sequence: TGCGCCAGCAGCCAAGGACTAGCGGGAATCGGGCAGTACTTC. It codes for CASSQGLAGIGQYF.